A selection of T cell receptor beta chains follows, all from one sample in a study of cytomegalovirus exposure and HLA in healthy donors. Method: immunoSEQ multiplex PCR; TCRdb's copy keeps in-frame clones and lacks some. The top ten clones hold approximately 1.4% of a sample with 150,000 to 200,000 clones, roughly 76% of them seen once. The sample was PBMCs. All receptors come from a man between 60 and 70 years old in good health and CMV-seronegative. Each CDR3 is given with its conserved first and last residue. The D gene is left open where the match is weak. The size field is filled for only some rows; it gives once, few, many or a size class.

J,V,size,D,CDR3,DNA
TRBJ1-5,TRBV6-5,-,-,CASRGGGYSNQPQHF,TGTGCCAGCAGGGGAGGAGGGTATAGCAATCAGCCCCAGCATTTT
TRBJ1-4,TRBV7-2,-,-,CASSSDTFNEKLFF,TGTGCCAGCAGCTCGGACACCTTTAATGAAAAACTGTTTTTT
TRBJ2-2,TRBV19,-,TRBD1,CATKSTGEVRVGELFF,TGTGCCACCAAGTCGACAGGGGAGGTGCGGGTCGGGGAGCTGTTTTTT
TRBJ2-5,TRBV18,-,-,CASSPPRVHPQRETQYF,TGTGCCAGCTCACCACCCAGGGTACACCCACAACGGGAGACCCAGTACTTC
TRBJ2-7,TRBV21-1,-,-,CASSKERWAGRNYEQYF,TGTGCCAGCAGCAAAGAACGATGGGCGGGCAGAAACTACGAGCAGTACTTC
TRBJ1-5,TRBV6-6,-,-,CASRILGGSNQPQHF,TGTGCCAGCAGGATATTAGGAGGAAGCAATCAGCCCCAGCATTTT
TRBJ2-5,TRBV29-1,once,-,CSAGPQETQYF,TGCAGCGCAGGGCCCCAAGAGACCCAGTACTTC
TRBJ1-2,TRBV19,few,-,CASSPQGSASYGYTF,TGTGCCAGTAGCCCCCAGGGGTCGGCCTCCTATGGCTACACCTTC
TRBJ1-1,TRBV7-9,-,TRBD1,CSSSLQGSEAFF,TGTTCCAGCAGCTTACAGGGGTCTGAAGCTTTCTTT
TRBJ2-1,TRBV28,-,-,CASSLSLEGGGLVFF,TGTGCCAGCAGTTTATCCCTCGAGGGGGGGGGCCTGGTGTTCTTC
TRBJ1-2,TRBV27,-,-,CASNQGGYTF,TGTGCCAGCAACCAGGGGGGCTACACCTTC
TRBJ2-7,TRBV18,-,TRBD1,CASSEDRDEQYF,TGTGCCAGCTCCGAGGACAGGGACGAGCAGTACTTC
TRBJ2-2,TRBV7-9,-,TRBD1,CASSLWGTANTGELFF,TGTGCCAGCAGCTTATGGGGGACAGCGAACACCGGGGAGCTGTTTTTT
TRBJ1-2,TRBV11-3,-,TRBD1,CASSFKRTGENGYTF,TGTGCCAGCAGCTTTAAACGGACAGGGGAAAATGGCTACACCTTC
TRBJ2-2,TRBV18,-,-,CASAGTANTGELFF,TGTGCCAGCGCCGGTACGGCGAACACCGGGGAGCTGTTTTTT
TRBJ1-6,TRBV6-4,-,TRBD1,CASSTDRDSPLHF,TGTGCCAGCAGCACGGACAGGGATTCACCCCTCCACTTT
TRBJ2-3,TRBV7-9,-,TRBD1,CASSGQGARADTQYF,TGTGCCAGCAGCGGACAGGGGGCTAGGGCAGATACGCAGTATTTT
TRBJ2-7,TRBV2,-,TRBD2,CASSALLAGGEQYF,TGTGCCAGCAGTGCTCTGCTAGCGGGCGGCGAGCAGTACTTC
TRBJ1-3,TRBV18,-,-,CASSPSQIQSSGNTIYF,TGTGCCAGCTCACCGTCACAGATCCAGAGCTCTGGAAACACCATATATTTT
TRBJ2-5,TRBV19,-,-,CASTPHPAAGLYQETQYF,TGTGCCAGTACACCACACCCAGCGGCGGGGTTGTACCAAGAGACCCAGTACTTC
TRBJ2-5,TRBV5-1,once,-,CASSSGQLGMETQYF,TGCGCCAGCAGCTCCGGACAGCTCGGCATGGAGACCCAGTACTTC
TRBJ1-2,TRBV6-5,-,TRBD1,CASTRDRGNYGYTF,TGTGCCAGCACCCGGGACAGGGGGAACTATGGCTACACCTTC
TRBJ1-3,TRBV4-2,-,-,CASSPREGTGNTIYF,TGTGCCAGCAGCCCCCGGGAGGGCACTGGAAACACCATATATTTT
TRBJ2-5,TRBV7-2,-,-,CASSRLGAHQETQYF,TGTGCCAGCAGCCGTCTGGGGGCCCACCAAGAGACCCAGTACTTC
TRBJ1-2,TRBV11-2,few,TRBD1,CASSGDRSNYGYTF,TGTGCCAGCAGCGGGGACAGGTCTAACTATGGCTACACCTTC
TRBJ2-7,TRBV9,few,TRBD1,CASSVESGGSYEQYF,TGTGCCAGCAGCGTAGAGTCAGGGGGCAGCTACGAGCAGTACTTC
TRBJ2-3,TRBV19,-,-,CASSMEGRSSTDTQYF,TGTGCCAGTAGTATGGAGGGGCGCAGTAGCACAGATACGCAGTATTTT
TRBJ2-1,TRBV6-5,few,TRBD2,CASSRRLAEYNEQFF,TGTGCCAGCAGTAGAAGACTAGCGGAATACAATGAGCAGTTCTTC
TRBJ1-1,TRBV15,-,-,CATSRGSSLNTEAFF,TGTGCCACCTCCCGGGGGTCCAGCTTGAACACTGAAGCTTTCTTT
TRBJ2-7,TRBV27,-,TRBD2,CASTKGASGAGFEQYF,TGTGCCAGCACCAAGGGGGCTAGCGGGGCCGGTTTTGAGCAGTACTTC
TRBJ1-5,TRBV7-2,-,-,CASSLVGQSNQPQHF,TGTGCCAGCAGCTTAGTTGGACAGAGCAATCAGCCCCAGCATTTT
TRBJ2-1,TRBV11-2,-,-,CASSAIGTSDEQFF,TGTGCCAGCAGCGCCATCGGGACATCAGATGAGCAGTTCTTC
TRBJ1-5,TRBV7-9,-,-,CSSSFQGGNNQPQHF,TGTTCCAGCAGCTTCCAGGGAGGGAACAATCAGCCCCAGCATTTT
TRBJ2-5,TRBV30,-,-,CAWSQGGETQYF,TGTGCCTGGAGCCAGGGTGGAGAGACCCAGTACTTC
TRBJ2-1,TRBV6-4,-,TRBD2,CASSDGTSGYNEQFF,TGTGCCAGCAGTGACGGGACTAGCGGCTACAATGAGCAGTTCTTC
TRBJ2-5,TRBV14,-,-,CASSQASVQSQYF,TGTGCCAGCAGCCAAGCCTCCGTACAGTCGCAGTACTTC
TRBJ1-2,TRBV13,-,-,CASSLGSKGGNYGYTF,TGTGCCAGCAGCTTAGGCTCGAAGGGAGGTAACTATGGCTACACCTTC
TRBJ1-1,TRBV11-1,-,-,CASSLGQWMNTEAFF,TGTGCCAGCAGCTTAGGACAGTGGATGAACACTGAAGCTTTCTTT